Each of the 23 T cell receptor beta chains below was sequenced from the same sample in a study of blood T cell repertoires in COVID-19. Assay used: immunoSEQ multiplex PCR; TCRdb lists only in-frame clones, some missing. This table has a few hundred thousand clones, roughly 92% appearing once. Sequences were obtained from PBMCs or T cells enriched from blood (not recorded which). The receptors here all came from a woman aged 40 to 49 who had been exposed to COVID-19.

The V and J genes are TRBV2 and TRBJ2-7, with TRBD1 matching 7 bases. The CDR3 consists of 14 residues. The ends lost 5 bases at V and 3 bases at J; junction bases unmatched: 7. The germline gives CDR1 SNHLY, CDR2 FYNNEI. The CDR3 DNA is TGTGCCAGCAGTCAGGGACAGTTGCTCTACGAGCAGTACTTC. Its protein is CASSQGQLLYEQYF.

This chain joins TRBV19 and TRBJ1-5; 9 bases match TRBD1. The CDR3 runs to 12 residues. Germline CDR1 LNHDA, CDR2 SQIVND (reference sequence). V dropped 9 bases and J dropped 7; count of bases not matched to a gene: 4. Here the CDR3 reads CASGTGRQPQHF. The CDR3 coding sequence is TGTGCCAGCGGGACAGGGAGACAGCCCCAGCATTTT.

The CDR3 DNA is TGTGCCAGCACCGAGGGTAGCAGCGGTGAGTTTTTT. It encodes CASTEGSSGEFF. V gene TRBV6-4 combines with J gene TRBJ1-4; the D is unclear. CDR3 length: 12 amino acids. Germline V gives CDR1 MRHNA, CDR2 SNTAGT. V was shortened by 7 bases and J by 16 bases, with 19 bases between the two germline ends.

This clone was detected only once. The chain couples TRBV12-5 to TRBJ2-3; 9 nucleotides align to TRBD1. The V gene end was trimmed by 6 bases and the J gene end by 1 base; junction bases not matched to a gene: 5. Germline-derived CDR1 and CDR2 are LGHNT and FRNRAP. The CDR3 extends over 15 amino acids. The CDR3 DNA reads as TGTGCTAGTGGCGGGGACAGGGAGGGCACAGATACGCAGTATTTT. Protein: CASGGDREGTDTQYF.

This chain connects TRBV7-2 to TRBJ1-4; 12 nucleotides line up with TRBD1. The CDR3 extends over 15 amino acids. V lost 1 base to trimming and J lost 8 bases; unmatched junction nucleotides: 2. Germline V gene sequence: CDR1 SGHTA, CDR2 FQGNSA. The CDR3 spells CASSLGGTGGEKLFF. CDR3 DNA: TGTGCCAGCAGCTTAGGAGGGACAGGGGGCGAAAAACTGTTTTTT.

The gene calls are TRBV6-2 or TRBV6-3 and TRBJ2-1, with 8 bases identical to TRBD2. The CDR3 sequence is 16 residues long. Germline V gene lookup returns CDR1 MNHEY and CDR2 SVGEGT. V shed 5 bases and J 6 bases; nucleotides not matched to a gene: 12. In DNA form, the CDR3 reads TGTGCCAGCAGTCTTAGCGGGATTCGGCCCTTCAATGAGCAGTTCTTC. Translation gives CASSLSGIRPFNEQFF.

V and J are TRBV19 and TRBJ2-1, with 12 bases fitting TRBD2. Trimming cost V 5 bases and J 6 bases; bases outside gene matches: 5. The germline V gene encodes CDR1 LNHDA and CDR2 SQIVND (reference sequence). The CDR3 loop spans 15 amino acids. The CDR3 bases are TGTGCCAGTAGTGTTCTAGCGGGAGGGCTCAATGAGCAGTTCTTC. Amino acid sequence: CASSVLAGGLNEQFF.

The V gene is TRBV19, the J gene TRBJ2-7, with D tentatively TRBD1 (5 bases). From germline, CDR1 is LNHDA and CDR2 SQIVND (reference sequence). V was pared by 1 base and J by 4 bases, with 11 bases between. This CDR3 is 14 amino acids long. The chain's CDR3 is CASSIAGRVYEQYF. DNA for the CDR3: TGTGCCAGTAGTATAGCTGGCAGGGTATACGAGCAGTACTTC.

V is TRBV18 and J is TRBJ2-5; D may be TRBD1 (6 bases). Germline lookup yields CDR1 KGHSH and CDR2 LQKENI. Trimming pared 6 bases from V and 2 bases from J, leaving 16 bases between. This CDR3 comprises 15 residues. In DNA, the CDR3 is TGTGCCAGCTCCGCTGTCCAGGGGACACAAGAGACCCAGTACTTC. Protein product: CASSAVQGTQETQYF. The full variable domain, with the rest looked up from reference TRBV18 and TRBJ2-5, is NAGVMQNPRHLVRRRGQEARLRCSPMKGHSHVYWYRQLPEEGLKFMVYLQKENIIDESGMPKERFSAEFPKEGPSILRIQQVVRGDSAAYFCASSAVQGTQETQYFGPGTRLLVL.

Ten or more counts support this clone. The chain joins TRBV6-1 to TRBJ1-1; D perhaps matches TRBD1 (5 bases). The V end lost 0 bases, the J end lost 1 base, and 12 bases lay between the germline ends. In germline, CDR1 is MNHNS, CDR2 SASEGT. CDR3 size: 16 residues. CDR3 bases: TGTGCCAGCAGTGAAGCAGCAGGGTCCGGGAACACTGAAGCTTTCTTT. This translates into CASSEAAGSGNTEAFF.

V is TRBV18 and J is TRBJ1-2, with 8 bases aligning to TRBD1. CDR3 length: 14 amino acids. V lost 1 base to trimming and J lost 7 bases; unmatched junction nucleotides: 5. The germline V gene has CDR1 KGHSH and CDR2 LQKENI. The CDR3 DNA reads as TGTGCCAGCTCACCACGCGCAGGGGGCATTGGCTACACCTTC. It yields the protein CASSPRAGGIGYTF.

The chain has TRBV5-1 and TRBJ2-2; D remains ambiguous. The CDR3 has 15 residues. Germline V gives CDR1 SGHRS, CDR2 YFSETQ. Trimming removed 7 bases from V and 6 bases from J, with 19 bases in between. CDR3 in DNA: TGCGCCAGCCGCAGCCTCGGAGACTCAGCCGGGGAGCTGTTTTTT. This translates into CASRSLGDSAGELFF. Drawing the rest from reference TRBV5-1 and TRBJ2-2, the complete variable domain is KAGVTQTPRYLIKTRGQQVTLSCSPISGHRSVSWYQQTPGQGLQFLFEYFSETQRNKGNFPGRFSGRQFSNSRSEMNVSTLELGDSALYLCASRSLGDSAGELFFGEGSRLTVL.

The chain is built from TRBV19 and TRBJ1-2; 12 positions agree with TRBD1. The CDR3 is 16 residues long. V trimming: 5 bases; J trimming: 5 bases; junction bases outside the gene matches: 9. The V gene's germline CDR1 is LNHDA and CDR2 SQIVND (reference sequence). The CDR3 loop reads CASSSGQGASVYGYTF. In nucleotides, the CDR3 is TGTGCCAGTAGTTCGGGACAGGGGGCATCGGTTTATGGCTACACCTTC. Complete variable domain (other parts from reference TRBV19 and TRBJ1-2): DGGITQSPKYLFRKEGQNVTLSCEQNLNHDAMYWYRQDPGQGLRLIYYSQIVNDFQKGDIAEGYSVSREKKESFPLTVTSAQKNPTAFYLCASSSGQGASVYGYTFGSGTRLTVV.

V and J are TRBV5-4 and TRBJ2-3, with 7 bases fitting TRBD2. The junction had 9 bases not matched to a gene; V was cut back by 5 bases and J by 0 bases. The CDR3 consists of 16 residues. Germline CDR1 SGHNT, CDR2 YYREEE (reference sequence). The CDR3 loop reads CASSPSTSRSTDTQYF. CDR3 sequence (DNA): TGTGCCAGCAGTCCGTCGACTAGCAGAAGCACAGATACGCAGTATTTT.

V gene TRBV10-1 combines with J gene TRBJ2-1; tentatively, D is TRBD2 (5 bases). Germline CDR1 WNHNN, CDR2 SYGVQD (reference sequence). The length of the CDR3 is 18 residues. V lost 4 bases, J lost 0 bases, and 19 bases lay in between. This CDR3 is CASSVRQVLGSSYNEQFF. The CDR3 bases are TGCGCCAGCAGTGTTCGGCAGGTTCTTGGGAGCTCCTACAATGAGCAGTTCTTC.

V is TRBV5-1 and J is TRBJ2-7; 10 bases map to TRBD2. Germline CDR1 reads SGHRS; CDR2 reads YFSETQ. The CDR3 has 14 residues. V was clipped by 4 bases and J by 5 bases; unmatched bases: 6. CDR3 in amino acids: CASSTGLAVHEQYF. In DNA, the CDR3 is TGCGCCAGCAGCACCGGACTAGCGGTCCACGAGCAGTACTTC.

This chain connects TRBV18 to TRBJ1-2, with TRBD1 matching 8 bases. The CDR3 extends over 14 amino acids. Germline V gene data show CDR1 as KGHSH and CDR2 as LQKENI. The ends lost 6 bases at V and 8 bases at J; junction bases unmatched: 11. Written as DNA, the CDR3 is TGTGCCAGCTCCCCAGGCGGACAGGGAGGCGGCTACACCTTC. Its translation is CASSPGGQGGGYTF.

The chain has TRBV19 and TRBJ1-3; D perhaps matches TRBD1 (5 bases). V was trimmed by 4 bases and J by 0 bases, leaving 16 bases between them. Germline V CDR1 and CDR2: LNHDA, SQIVND (reference sequence). This CDR3 is 17 amino acids long. CDR3 region: CASSTDGATVSGNTIYF. CDR3 DNA: TGTGCCAGTAGTACCGACGGCGCGACAGTCTCTGGAAACACCATATATTTT.

This chain uses TRBV7-9 with TRBJ2-1, with TRBD2 matching over 7 bases. Trimming took 5 bases from V and 4 from J; bases not matched to a gene: 17. Germline assignment: CDR1 SEHNR and CDR2 FQNEAQ (reference sequence). The CDR3 length is 18 residues. CDR3 in amino acids: CASSTGGIRGRGYNEQFF. The CDR3 bases are TGTGCCAGCAGCACGGGGGGTATACGAGGGAGGGGATACAATGAGCAGTTCTTC. The whole variable domain, filled in from reference TRBV7-9 and TRBJ2-1, reads DTGVSQNPRHKITKRGQNVTFRCDPISEHNRLYWYRQTLGQGPEFLTYFQNEAQLEKSRLLSDRFSAERPKGSFSTLEIQRTEQGDSAMYLCASSTGGIRGRGYNEQFFGPGTRLTVL.

The V call is TRBV6-5, the J call TRBJ2-4, with D possibly TRBD1 on 6 matching bases. The germline CDR1 and CDR2 sequences are MNHEY and SVGAGI. V was cut by 9 bases and J by 9 bases, with 15 bases left in between. The CDR3 length is 12 residues. The CDR3 DNA is TGTGCCAGTCAGGGTCGAGGGGGCATTCAGTACTTC. Translated, it gives CASQGRGGIQYF.

This chain links TRBV30 with TRBJ1-2, with 9 nucleotides matching TRBD1. Trimming at V came to 3 bases and at J to 6 bases, leaving 5 bases not matched to a gene. The CDR3 consists of 13 residues. CDR1 and CDR2 (germline): GTSNPN, SVGIG (reference sequence). The CDR3 nucleotides are TGTGCCTGGAGCGGGACAGGGTTCCATGGCTACACCTTC. Protein product: CAWSGTGFHGYTF.

This sequence joins TRBV24-1 and TRBJ1-2, with a tentative D call TRBD1 (5 bases). The length of the CDR3 is 13 residues. Germline values: CDR1 KGHDR, CDR2 SFDVKD. The V gene lost 0 bases and the J gene lost 6 bases, with 7 bases spanning the gap. The CDR3 DNA reads as TGTGCCACCAGTGATTTGCAGGGCCATGGCTACACCTTC. Translated, it gives CATSDLQGHGYTF.

The rearrangement joins TRBV25-1 to TRBJ2-7, with TRBD1 as a possible D gene (5 bases). Trimming took off 4 bases at V and 3 bases at J, with 13 bases between the two ends. The germline V gene has CDR1 MGHDK and CDR2 SYGVNS. The CDR3 sequence is 14 residues long. In DNA, the CDR3 is TGTGCCAGCAGTGGGGGCGAGATTTACTACGAGCAGTACTTC. Its translation is CASSGGEIYYEQYF.